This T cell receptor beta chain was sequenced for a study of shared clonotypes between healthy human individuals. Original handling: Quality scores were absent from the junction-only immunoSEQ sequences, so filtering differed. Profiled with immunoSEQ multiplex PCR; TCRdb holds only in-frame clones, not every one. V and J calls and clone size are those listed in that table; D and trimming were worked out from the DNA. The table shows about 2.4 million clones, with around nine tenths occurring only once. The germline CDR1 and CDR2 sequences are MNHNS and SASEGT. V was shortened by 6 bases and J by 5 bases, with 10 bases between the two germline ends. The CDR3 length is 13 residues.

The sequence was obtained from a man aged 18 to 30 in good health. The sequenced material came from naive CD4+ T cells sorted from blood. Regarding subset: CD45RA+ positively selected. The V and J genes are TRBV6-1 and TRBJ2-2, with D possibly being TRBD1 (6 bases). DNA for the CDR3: TGTGCCAGCAGGATCCAGGGGACCGGGGAGCTGTTTTTT. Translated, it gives CASRIQGTGELFF.